This passage covers 31 T cell receptor beta chains from one sample sequenced in a study (dated by TCRdb to the mid-2010s). Library creation used RT-PCR. The reads were generated on an Illumina MiSeq. The public reads were reanalyzed by TCRdb: fastp trimming at Q25, MiXCR alignment, in-frame beta chains only. Each entry merges the rows of one CDR3 protein and shows their most common DNA and genes. The sample contains 550,000 to 750,000 distinct CDR3 sequences, 13% to 15% of them found a single time. The ten largest make up around 3.3% of the sample. Sequencing input: memory CD4+ T cells from blood. The receptors come from a female donor in good health, serving as a healthy control.

This chain joins TRBV28 and TRBJ2-1; 9 bases map to TRBD2. The ends lost 6 bases at V and 6 bases at J; junction bases unmatched: 9. Germline lookup yields CDR1 MDHEN and CDR2 SYDVKM. The CDR3 totals 15 residues. The CDR3 here is CASRSLGSGGNEQFF. DNA of the CDR3: TGTGCCAGCAGGTCGCTGGGTAGCGGGGGCAATGAGCAGTTCTTC.

This clonotype was seen at least ten times. Compared with germline, one end of the junction differs, possibly owing to a read error. The V call is TRBV5-1, the J call TRBJ2-7; D gene uncertain. Germline assignment: CDR1 SGHRS and CDR2 YFSETQ. The CDR3 sequence is 13 residues long. The DNA for the CDR3 is TGCGCCAGCAGCTCGGACGGATCTACGAGTTGGGCGTTC. This codes for CASSSDGSTSWAF.

This clonotype was picked up a small number of times. The V and J genes are TRBV30 and TRBJ2-1, with D possibly being TRBD2 (6 bases). Trimming left V 0 bases short and J 3 bases short, with 12 bases between. CDR3 size: 15 residues. Per the germline V gene, CDR1 is GTSNPN and CDR2 is SVGIG (reference sequence). CDR3: CAWSVHGSLYNEQFF. The CDR3 DNA reads as TGTGCCTGGAGTGTTCACGGGAGTCTCTACAATGAGCAGTTCTTC.

This clonotype has only a few counts. The chain carries TRBV7-9 and TRBJ2-3; D is uncertain. V lost 7 bases and J lost 2, with 25 bases in between. Germline V gene data show CDR1 as SEHNR and CDR2 as FQNEAQ (reference sequence). The CDR3 runs to 18 residues. As DNA, the CDR3 is TGTGCCAGCATCTTCGACCTCGGGTTCTCAGACCTCACAGATACGCAGTATTTT. This encodes CASIFDLGFSDLTDTQYF.

This clonotype was counted ten times or more. The gene calls are TRBV5-1 and TRBJ2-7, with D tentatively TRBD1 (7 bases). V was shortened by 2 bases and J by 4 bases, with 16 bases between the two germline ends. The CDR3 contains 15 residues. The germline gives CDR1 SGHRS, CDR2 YFSETQ. The CDR3 coding sequence is TGCGCCAGCAGCTTCGGCGGGGACAGACTTTACGAGCAGTACTTC. It translates to CASSFGGDRLYEQYF.

The table lists this clonotype with a few counts. The chain carries TRBV3-1 and TRBJ2-1, with 9 nucleotides matching TRBD2. V was pared by 4 bases and J by 6 bases, with 4 bases of the junction left unmatched. CDR1 and CDR2 from the germline V gene are LGHDT and YNNKEL (reference sequence). This CDR3 comprises 14 residues. CDR3 sequence (DNA): TGTGCCAGCAGCCGGCGGGAGGGGACCAATGAGCAGTTCTTC. This codes for CASSRREGTNEQFF.

The chain employs TRBV12-3 or TRBV12-4 and TRBJ1-3, with a possible D match to TRBD1 (5 bases). The V end was cut by 5 bases, the J end by 0 bases, with 14 bases between. The CDR3 consists of 16 residues. The CDR3 reads CASSPRDDLSGNTIYF. In nucleotides, the CDR3 is TGTGCCAGCAGTCCCCGGGACGACCTCTCTGGAAACACCATATATTTT.

CDR3 sequence (DNA): TGCAGTGCAGTTGGAGTAGGCTACGAGCAGTACTTC. This gives the protein CSAVGVGYEQYF. This chain joins TRBV20-1 and TRBJ2-7; D remains unclear. The CDR3 has 12 residues. V shed 6 bases and J shed 3 bases, with 12 bases lying between them. Germline V CDR1 and CDR2: DFQATT, SNEGSKA (reference sequence).

This clonotype was seen many times. The V gene is TRBV20-1, the J gene TRBJ2-1, with a tentative D call TRBD2 (5 bases). Per the germline V gene, CDR1 is DFQATT and CDR2 is SNEGSKA (reference sequence). This CDR3 region has 14 residues. With 4 bases removed from V and 5 bases from J, the gap between germline ends came to 15 bases. CDR3 sequence reads: CSAISGSINNEQFF. In DNA, the CDR3 is TGCAGTGCTATAAGTGGGAGCATTAACAATGAGCAGTTCTTC.

This chain links TRBV6-5 with TRBJ2-3; TRBD2 might be the D (6 bases). The CDR3 covers 13 residues. Trimming took 10 bases from V and 1 from J, leaving 12 bases between them. CDR1 and CDR2 from the germline V gene are MNHEY and SVGAGI. In DNA, the CDR3 is TGTGCCACTACTCGCGGGGGCACAGATACGCAGTATTTT. Protein: CATTRGGTDTQYF.

This clonotype was picked up a small number of times. The chain links TRBV5-1 to TRBJ1-2; TRBD1 matches at 8 bases. This CDR3 region has 13 residues. Trimming at V came to 0 bases and at J to 8 bases, leaving 3 bases not matched to a gene. In germline, CDR1 is SGHRS, CDR2 YFSETQ. CDR3: CASSLGTGSGYTF. CDR3 sequence (DNA): TGCGCCAGCAGCTTGGGGACAGGGTCCGGCTACACCTTC.

This clonotype was seen a handful of times. The V gene is TRBV27, the J gene TRBJ1-5; 9 nucleotides agree with TRBD1. Germline V gene sequence: CDR1 MNHEY, CDR2 SMNVEV (reference sequence). V was clipped by 5 bases and J by 6 bases; unmatched bases: 8. The CDR3 totals 15 residues. As DNA, the CDR3 is TGTGCCAGCAGTAGAGGGACAGGGAAAGGTCAGCCCCAGCATTTT. Protein product: CASSRGTGKGQPQHF.

This clonotype was seen at least ten times. The V and J genes are TRBV20-1 and TRBJ2-5, with 9 bases identical to TRBD2. The CDR3 extends over 14 amino acids. Germline V gives CDR1 DFQATT, CDR2 SNEGSKA (reference sequence). The J segment lost 5 bases and the V segment lost 4 bases, leaving 8 bases of the junction unmatched. The DNA of the CDR3 is TGCAGTGCTAACCCTCTTAGCGGGAGCGAGACCCAGTACTTC. Translated: CSANPLSGSETQYF.

The gene calls are TRBV30 and TRBJ2-3, with 12 bases that match TRBD2. The junction had 4 bases not matched to a gene; V was cut back by 5 bases and J by 1 base. The germline CDR1 and CDR2 sequences are GTSNPN and SVGIG (reference sequence). The CDR3 spans 15 residues. CDR3 sequence reads: CAWGRLAGGTDTQYF. The CDR3 nucleotides are TGTGCCTGGGGCAGACTAGCGGGAGGCACAGATACGCAGTATTTT.

This clonotype was picked up many times. CDR3 sequence: CAWSRVPTGELFF. Written as DNA, the CDR3 is TGTGCCTGGAGTCGGGTACCTACCGGGGAGCTGTTTTTT. The chain combines TRBV30 with TRBJ2-2; no firm D call. The CDR3 contains 13 residues. CDR1 and CDR2 (germline): GTSNPN, SVGIG (reference sequence). V was shortened by 2 bases and J by 5 bases, with 9 bases between the two germline ends.

The rearrangement links TRBV21-1 to TRBJ2-5; TRBD2 is the table's D call and was not checked against the DNA. TRBV21-1 is deemed a pseudogene. The CDR3 sequence is 15 residues long. CDR3 sequence: CASTTSGSGIETQYF. The DNA of the CDR3 is TGTGCCAGCACTACTAGCGGGAGTGGCATAGAGACCCAGTACTTC.

This clonotype has a handful of counts. The V gene is TRBV10-3, the J gene TRBJ1-1; 8 bases line up with TRBD1. J lost 7 bases, V lost 5 bases, and 9 bases had no gene match. The CDR3 extends over 14 amino acids. The germline V gene encodes CDR1 ENHRY and CDR2 SYGVKD. Here the CDR3 reads CAISPSGGAGEAFF. CDR3 sequence (DNA): TGTGCCATCAGTCCATCAGGGGGCGCGGGTGAAGCTTTCTTT.

This clonotype was seen only a few times. This rearrangement joins TRBV5-6 to TRBJ2-5, with D possibly being TRBD1 or TRBD2 (5 bases each). Germline lookup yields CDR1 SGHDT and CDR2 YYEEEE. Trimming took off 4 bases at V and 5 bases at J, with 12 bases between the two ends. The CDR3 sequence is 13 residues long. CDR3 loop: CASSKRDVETQYF. The CDR3 bases are TGTGCCAGCAGCAAAAGGGACGTGGAGACCCAGTACTTC.

There are a few counts of this clonotype. V is TRBV7-7 and J is TRBJ2-1, with 7 positions matching TRBD1. This CDR3 has 14 residues. Looked up from germline, CDR1 is SSHAT and CDR2 is FNYEAQ (reference sequence). With 4 bases clipped from V and 6 bases from J, the junction kept 6 bases outside the gene matches. DNA of the CDR3: TGTGCCAGCAGCTCAGCCCCAGGGGGCAATGAGCAGTTCTTC. Protein product: CASSSAPGGNEQFF.

This clonotype appeared a few times. The chain employs TRBV7-6 and TRBJ2-2; D unresolved. The germline gives CDR1 SGHVS, CDR2 FNYEAQ. The length of the CDR3 is 14 residues. With 5 bases removed from V and 0 bases from J, the gap between germline ends came to 7 bases. CDR3 DNA sequence: TGTGCCAGCAGCCCTGTTACGAACACCGGGGAGCTGTTTTTT. It yields the protein CASSPVTNTGELFF.

This clonotype was seen only a few times. The chain carries TRBV24-1 and TRBJ2-5; no clear D gene. CDR3 size: 15 residues. Germline V gene lookup returns CDR1 KGHDR and CDR2 SFDVKD. The V and J ends lost 4 bases and 5 bases respectively, with 16 bases between them. CDR3 amino acids: CATSDPGPSQETQYF. The CDR3 DNA is TGTGCCACCAGTGACCCTGGGCCCTCCCAGGAGACCCAGTACTTC.

This clonotype appeared a few times. The rearrangement links TRBV29-1 to TRBJ1-2; 7 bases are a match to TRBD1. CDR1 and CDR2 from the germline V gene are SQVTM and ANQGSEA. The V segment lost 2 bases and the J segment 6 bases; nucleotides outside the gene matches: 3. The CDR3 has 12 amino acids. CDR3 nucleotides: TGCAGCGTTGAACAAGGGGGCGATGGCTACACCTTC. It translates to CSVEQGGDGYTF.

This clonotype has a count of ten or more. The V gene is TRBV12-3 or TRBV12-4, the J gene TRBJ2-2; perhaps TRBD2 as D (5 bases). The CDR3 totals 14 residues. V was shortened by 3 bases and J by 7 bases, with 12 bases between the two germline ends. CDR3: CASSLVRRNGELFF. CDR3 nucleotide sequence: TGTGCCAGCAGTTTGGTCAGGAGGAACGGGGAGCTGTTTTTT.

This clonotype came up a few times. This chain uses TRBV7-3 with TRBJ2-1, with 8 bases identical to TRBD2. Germline CDR1 is SGHTA and CDR2 is FQGTGA. This CDR3 has 14 residues. The V segment lost 3 bases and the J segment 6 bases; nucleotides outside the gene matches: 4. CDR3 residues: CASSLSSGINEQFF. Written as DNA, the CDR3 is TGTGCCAGCAGCTTGAGTAGCGGGATCAATGAGCAGTTCTTC.

This clonotype was seen at least ten times. This chain's CDR3 is CSAGGADITNTEAFF. CDR3 DNA: TGCAGTGCTGGGGGGGCCGACATCACGAACACTGAAGCTTTCTTT. J is TRBJ1-1 and V is TRBV20-1; the D gene is possibly TRBD1 (6 bases). The CDR3 runs to 15 residues. The germline CDR1 and CDR2 sequences are DFQATT and SNEGSKA (reference sequence). The ends were cut back, 5 bases at V and 1 base at J, with 17 bases in the middle.

This clonotype was seen repeatedly, ten times or more. V and J are TRBV20-1 and TRBJ2-5; tentative D call: TRBD2 (5 bases). The CDR3 runs 14 residues. Germline V lookup: CDR1 DFQATT, CDR2 SNEGSKA (reference sequence). The ends were cut back, 0 bases at V and 2 bases at J, with 10 bases in the middle. This CDR3 is CSARESGRQETQYF. In DNA form, the CDR3 reads TGCAGTGCTAGAGAGAGCGGCAGACAAGAGACCCAGTACTTC.

There are a few counts of this clonotype. The chain links TRBV18 to TRBJ2-3, with D possibly matching TRBD1 (6 bases). V lost 2 bases and J lost 1, with 16 bases in between. The CDR3 consists of 17 residues. Germline assignment: CDR1 KGHSH and CDR2 LQKENI. The CDR3 reads CASSPGVQGYRTDTQYF. CDR3 in DNA: TGTGCCAGCTCACCAGGGGTACAGGGCTATCGCACAGATACGCAGTATTTT.

The chain links TRBV9 to TRBJ2-3, with D tentatively TRBD1 (6 bases). This CDR3 is built from 15 residues. With 3 bases removed from V and 1 base from J, the gap between germline ends came to 12 bases. Germline V CDR1 and CDR2: SGDLS, YYNGEE. CDR3 protein: CASSAQGRGTDTQYF. CDR3 sequence (DNA): TGTGCCAGCAGCGCCCAGGGGCGGGGCACAGATACGCAGTATTTT.

V gene TRBV5-6 combines with J gene TRBJ2-2; weak D call: TRBD2 (5 bases). CDR3 size: 15 residues. The germline V and J ends were trimmed by 4 bases and 6 bases, with 16 bases remaining between them. The germline V gene encodes CDR1 SGHDT and CDR2 YYEEEE. CDR3 protein: CASSLGRGLAGELFF. In DNA form, the CDR3 reads TGTGCCAGCAGCCTAGGCCGGGGTTTGGCCGGGGAGCTGTTTTTT.

This clonotype was seen many times. The chain employs TRBV20-1 and TRBJ2-5, with unresolved D. This CDR3 contains 13 residues. Germline CDR1 reads DFQATT; CDR2 reads SNEGSKA (reference sequence). Between the trimmed V and J ends, which lost 0 bases and 5 bases, there was a span of 10 bases. For the CDR3, the DNA is TGCAGTGCTAGAGACGCGCTTAGGGAGACCCAGTACTTC. Its translation: CSARDALRETQYF.

The sample holds a few counts of this clonotype. This chain uses TRBV12-3 or TRBV12-4 with TRBJ2-3; no reliable D call. The CDR3 loop spans 15 amino acids. V lost 6 bases, J lost 0 bases, and 13 bases lay in between. In nucleotides, the CDR3 is TGTGCCAGCAGCTCCCCCGTGCGGAGCACAGATACGCAGTATTTT. Translating gives CASSSPVRSTDTQYF.